The text below deals with one T cell receptor (beta chain). The cohort's ophthalmopathy patients, a group with duration under 3 months, had a Clinical Activity Score of at least 3 and a NOSPECS grade of at least 4. Fresh peripheral blood, approximately 9.6 ml, yielded the PBMCs. This specimen comes from a study of T cells in Graves' hyperthyroidism and ophthalmopathy. Amplification of TCR beta CDR3 regions used RNA as the template. RT-PCR in the first round (using the HTBI primer set) targeted the TCR CDR3. Each CDR3 protein is one row after TCRdb ran MiXCR on the multiplex PCR reads. The table records around 540,000 distinct CDR3 sequences, about 16% of them present only once. CDR1 and CDR2 from the germline V gene are KGHDR and SFDVKD. V dropped 5 bases and J dropped 8; count of bases not matched to a gene: 16. CDR3 length equals 17 residues.

Sequencing input: blood. V usage is TRBV24-1 and J usage is TRBJ2-1; 8 bases fit TRBD2. The sequence was obtained from a woman aged 25 to 39 with Graves' ophthalmopathy. CDR3 residues: CATSAPPREANMDEQFF. In DNA form, the CDR3 reads TGTGCCACCAGTGCCCCCCCGCGGGAGGCGAATATGGATGAGCAGTTCTTC.